The 9 T cell receptor beta chains presented below share a single source sample, sequenced in a study of a mutant IDH1 vaccine in newly diagnosed glioma. Time point in this sample: week 11, during vaccination. Topical imiquimod was applied with each vaccine dose, which held 300 ug of mutant IDH1 20-mer peptide. Produced via immunoSEQ multiplex PCR; TCRdb's table is partial and in-frame only. Seen here are under 150,000 clones, around 80% observed once, and the top ten hold approximately 5%. The antigens these receptors bind are not known. The specimen comprised PBMCs, sampled from a glioma patient whose treatment included an IDH1 peptide vaccine. The source is a man aged 35 to 55 with glioma.

This clone was picked up one time. This rearrangement joins TRBV27 to TRBJ2-7, with TRBD1 identical over 10 bases. The CDR3 covers 14 residues. The junction had 4 bases not matched to a gene; V was cut back by 6 bases and J by 2 bases. From germline, CDR1 is MNHEY and CDR2 SMNVEV (reference sequence). The CDR3 region is CASRRDRGPYEQYF. As DNA, the CDR3 is TGTGCCAGCAGGAGGGACAGGGGACCCTACGAGCAGTACTTC.

The chain uses TRBV19 and TRBJ1-5, with 9 bases aligning to TRBD1. V was clipped by 8 bases and J by 2 bases; unmatched bases: 13. The CDR3 spans 17 residues. Germline V CDR1 and CDR2: LNHDA, SQIVND (reference sequence). CDR3 residues: CASLSGTGIRGNQPQHF. CDR3 DNA: TGTGCCAGTCTCTCCGGGACAGGGATACGGGGCAATCAGCCCCAGCATTTT.

This chain connects TRBV7-2 to TRBJ2-5, with 14 bases identical to TRBD2. Germline assignment: CDR1 SGHTA and CDR2 FQGNSA. Unmatched junction bases numbered 12, after V lost 5 bases and J lost 10 bases. This CDR3 comprises 16 residues. CDR3: CASSLNRGLAGGHQYF. In nucleotides, the CDR3 is TGTGCCAGCAGCCTCAACCGTGGACTAGCGGGGGGTCACCAGTACTTC.

The V gene is TRBV4-2, the J gene TRBJ2-5, with D possibly matching TRBD2 (6 bases). The J call is doubtful: the DNA matches TRBJ2-7 better. Per the germline V gene, CDR1 is LGHNA and CDR2 is YNFKEQ. This CDR3 comprises 19 residues. CDR3 in amino acids: CASSQVFDLGDLRRGEQYF. As DNA, the CDR3 is TGTGCCAGCAGCCAAGTTTTCGACCTTGGGGATTTAAGGAGGGGCGAGCAGTACTTC.

V usage is TRBV14 and J usage is TRBJ2-7, with D perhaps matching TRBD2 (5 bases). The germline V gene has CDR1 SGHDN and CDR2 FVKESK. This CDR3 has 19 residues. Trimming pared 1 base from V and 4 bases from J, leaving 26 bases between. The CDR3 sequence: CASSQVGFRGSRSLYEQYF. The DNA of the CDR3 is TGTGCCAGCAGCCAAGTAGGCTTCAGAGGGAGTCGTTCTTTGTACGAGCAGTACTTC.

The V gene is TRBV5-6, the J gene TRBJ1-2, with D unclear. V shed 1 base and J shed 8 bases, with 6 bases lying between them. Germline CDR1 SGHDT, CDR2 YYEEEE. The CDR3 extends over 11 amino acids. For the CDR3, the DNA is TGTGCCAGCAGCTTGATGGAAGGCTACACCTTC. It encodes CASSLMEGYTF.

Here the CDR3 DNA reads TGTGCCAGCAGTTTACAGGGTCTCGCCTACGAGCAGTACTTC. This gives the protein CASSLQGLAYEQYF. The chain combines TRBV2 with TRBJ2-7; maybe TRBD1 (6 bases). Per germline, CDR1 SNHLY and CDR2 FYNNEI. Trimming left V 5 bases short and J 2 bases short, with 13 bases between. The CDR3 totals 14 residues.

This clone was detected once. The chain recombines TRBV9 with TRBJ2-2; 7 bases line up with TRBD2. V shed 0 bases and J 4 bases; nucleotides not matched to a gene: 6. CDR3 length: 16 amino acids. Germline CDR1 SGDLS, CDR2 YYNGEE. CDR3 residues: CASSVGREPVTGELFF. Here the CDR3 DNA reads TGTGCCAGCAGCGTAGGGCGGGAGCCGGTCACCGGGGAGCTGTTTTTT.

This clone showed up just a few times. The rearrangement links TRBV7-9 to TRBJ2-7; TRBD2 matches at 7 bases. This CDR3 has 16 residues. The V gene end was trimmed by 1 base and the J gene end by 2 bases; junction bases not matched to a gene: 8. Germline V gives CDR1 SEHNR, CDR2 FQNEAQ (reference sequence). For the CDR3, the DNA is TGTGCCAGCAGCTTAGGCGGCGGGAGTAAAACCTACGAGCAGTACTTC. This translates into CASSLGGGSKTYEQYF. The full variable domain, its missing parts supplied by reference TRBV7-9 and TRBJ2-7, is DTGVSQNPRHKITKRGQNVTFRCDPISEHNRLYWYRQTLGQGPEFLTYFQNEAQLEKSRLLSDRFSAERPKGSFSTLEIQRTEQGDSAMYLCASSLGGGSKTYEQYFGPGTRLTVT.